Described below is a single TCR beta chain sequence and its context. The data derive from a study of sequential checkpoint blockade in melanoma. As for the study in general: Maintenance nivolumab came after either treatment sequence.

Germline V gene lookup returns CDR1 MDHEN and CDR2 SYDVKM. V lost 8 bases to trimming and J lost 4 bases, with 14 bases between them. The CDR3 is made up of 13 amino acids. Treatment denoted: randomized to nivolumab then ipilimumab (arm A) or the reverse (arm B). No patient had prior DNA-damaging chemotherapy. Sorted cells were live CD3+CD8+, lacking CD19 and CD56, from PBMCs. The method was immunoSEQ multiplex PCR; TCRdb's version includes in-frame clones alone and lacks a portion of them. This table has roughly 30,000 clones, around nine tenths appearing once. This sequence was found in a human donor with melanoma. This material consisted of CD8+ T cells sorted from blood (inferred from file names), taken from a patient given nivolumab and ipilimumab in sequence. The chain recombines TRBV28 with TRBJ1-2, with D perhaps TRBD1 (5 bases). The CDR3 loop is CASSPDKAYGYTF. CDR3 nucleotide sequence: TGTGCCAGCTCCCCGGACAAGGCCTATGGCTACACCTTC.